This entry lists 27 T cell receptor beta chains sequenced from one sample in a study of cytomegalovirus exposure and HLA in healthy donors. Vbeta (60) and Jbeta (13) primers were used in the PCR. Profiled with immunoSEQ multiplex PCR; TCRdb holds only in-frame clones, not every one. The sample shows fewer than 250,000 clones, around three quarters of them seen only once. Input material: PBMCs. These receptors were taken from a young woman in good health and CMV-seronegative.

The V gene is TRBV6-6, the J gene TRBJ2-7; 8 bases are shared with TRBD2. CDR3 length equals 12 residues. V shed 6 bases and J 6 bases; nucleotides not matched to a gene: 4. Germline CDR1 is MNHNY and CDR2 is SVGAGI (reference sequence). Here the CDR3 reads CASSPGGGEQYF. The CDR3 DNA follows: TGTGCCAGCAGCCCGGGGGGGGGCGAGCAGTACTTC.

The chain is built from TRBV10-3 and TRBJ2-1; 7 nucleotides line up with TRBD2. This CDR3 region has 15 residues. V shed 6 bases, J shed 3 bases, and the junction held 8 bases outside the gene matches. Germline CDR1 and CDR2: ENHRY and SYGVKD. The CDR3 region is CAIRAAGSLYNEQFF. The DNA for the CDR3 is TGTGCCATCAGGGCAGCGGGATCCCTCTACAATGAGCAGTTCTTC.

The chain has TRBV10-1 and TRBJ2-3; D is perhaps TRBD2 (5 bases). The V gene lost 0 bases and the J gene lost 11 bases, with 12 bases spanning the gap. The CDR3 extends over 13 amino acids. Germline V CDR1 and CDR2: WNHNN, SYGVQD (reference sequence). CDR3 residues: CASSESLVAGQYF. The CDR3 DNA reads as TGCGCCAGCAGTGAGTCCCTAGTTGCGGGGCAGTATTTT.

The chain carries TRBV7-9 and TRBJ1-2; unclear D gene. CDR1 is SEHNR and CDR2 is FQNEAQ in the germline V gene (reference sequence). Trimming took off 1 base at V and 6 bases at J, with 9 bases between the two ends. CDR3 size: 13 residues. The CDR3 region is CASSLGKADGYTF. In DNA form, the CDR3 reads TGTGCCAGCAGCTTAGGGAAGGCGGATGGCTACACCTTC.

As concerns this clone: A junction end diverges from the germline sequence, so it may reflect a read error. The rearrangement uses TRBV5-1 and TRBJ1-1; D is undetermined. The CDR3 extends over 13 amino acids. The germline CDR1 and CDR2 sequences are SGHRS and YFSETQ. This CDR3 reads CASSLGGNAEAFF. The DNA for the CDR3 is TGCGCCAGCAGCTTGGGAGGGAACGCTGAAGCTTTCTTT.

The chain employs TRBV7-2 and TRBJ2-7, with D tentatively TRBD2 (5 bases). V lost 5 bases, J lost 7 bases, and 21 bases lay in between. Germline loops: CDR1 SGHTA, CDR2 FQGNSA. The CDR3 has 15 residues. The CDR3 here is CASSRVVAGPLEQYF. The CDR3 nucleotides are TGTGCCAGCAGCCGTGTGGTCGCGGGCCCCCTGGAGCAGTACTTC.

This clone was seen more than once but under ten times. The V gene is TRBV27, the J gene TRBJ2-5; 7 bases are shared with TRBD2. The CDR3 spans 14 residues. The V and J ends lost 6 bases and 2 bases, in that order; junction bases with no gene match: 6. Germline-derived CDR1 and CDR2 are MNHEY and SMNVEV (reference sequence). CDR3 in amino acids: CASSPGGSQETQYF. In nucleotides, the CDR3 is TGTGCCAGCAGCCCCGGGGGGAGTCAAGAGACCCAGTACTTC.

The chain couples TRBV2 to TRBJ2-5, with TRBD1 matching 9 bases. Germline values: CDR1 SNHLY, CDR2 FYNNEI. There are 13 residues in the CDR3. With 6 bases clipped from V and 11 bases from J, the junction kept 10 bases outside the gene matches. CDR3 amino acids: CASRETGGEEQYF. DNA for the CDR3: TGTGCCAGCAGAGAGACAGGGGGAGAGGAGCAGTACTTC.

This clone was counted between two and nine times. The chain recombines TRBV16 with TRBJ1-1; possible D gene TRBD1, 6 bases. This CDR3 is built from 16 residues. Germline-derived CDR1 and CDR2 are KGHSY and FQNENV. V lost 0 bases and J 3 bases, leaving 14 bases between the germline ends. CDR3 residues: CASSQSTGGLDTEAFF. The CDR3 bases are TGTGCCAGCAGCCAATCGACAGGAGGATTGGACACTGAAGCTTTCTTT. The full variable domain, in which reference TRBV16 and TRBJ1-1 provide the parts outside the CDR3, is GEEVAQTPKHLVRGEGQKAKLYCAPIKGHSYVFWYQQVLKNEFKFLISFQNENVFDETGMPKERFSAKCLPNSPCSLEIQATKLEDSAVYFCASSQSTGGLDTEAFFGQGTRLTVV.

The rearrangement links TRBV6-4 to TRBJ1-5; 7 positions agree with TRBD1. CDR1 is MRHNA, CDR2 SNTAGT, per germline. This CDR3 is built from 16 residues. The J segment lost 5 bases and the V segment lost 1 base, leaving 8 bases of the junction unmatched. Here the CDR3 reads CASSDFRDRIYQPQHF. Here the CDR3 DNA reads TGTGCCAGCAGTGACTTCCGGGACAGAATCTATCAGCCCCAGCATTTT.

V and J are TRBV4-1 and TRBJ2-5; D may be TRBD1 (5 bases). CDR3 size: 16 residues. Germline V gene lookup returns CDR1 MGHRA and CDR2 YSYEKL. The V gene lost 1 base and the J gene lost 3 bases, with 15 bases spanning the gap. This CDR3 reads CASSQVTGRIKETQYF. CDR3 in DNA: TGCGCCAGCAGCCAAGTAACAGGACGGATTAAAGAGACCCAGTACTTC.

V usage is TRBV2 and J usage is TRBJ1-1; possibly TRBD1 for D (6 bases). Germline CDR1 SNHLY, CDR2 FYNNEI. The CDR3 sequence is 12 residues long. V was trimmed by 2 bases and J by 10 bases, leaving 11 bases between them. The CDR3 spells CASSERGKTAFF. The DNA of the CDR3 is TGTGCCAGCAGTGAAAGGGGGAAAACAGCTTTCTTT.

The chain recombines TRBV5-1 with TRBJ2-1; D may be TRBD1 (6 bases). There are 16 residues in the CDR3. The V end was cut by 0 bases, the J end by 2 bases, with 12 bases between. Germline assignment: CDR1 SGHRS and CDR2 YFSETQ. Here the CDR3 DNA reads TGCGCCAGCAGCTTGGAATGGGACACCACCTACAATGAGCAGTTCTTC. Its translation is CASSLEWDTTYNEQFF.

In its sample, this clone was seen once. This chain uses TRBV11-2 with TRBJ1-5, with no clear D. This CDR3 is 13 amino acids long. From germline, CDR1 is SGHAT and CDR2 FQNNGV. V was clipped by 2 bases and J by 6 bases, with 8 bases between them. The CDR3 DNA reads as TGTGCCAGCAGCTTACGGGGAGGTCAGCCCCAGCATTTT. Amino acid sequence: CASSLRGGQPQHF.

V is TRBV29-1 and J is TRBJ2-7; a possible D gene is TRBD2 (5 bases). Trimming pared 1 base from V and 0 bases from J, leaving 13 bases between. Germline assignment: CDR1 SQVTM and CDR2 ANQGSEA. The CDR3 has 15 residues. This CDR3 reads CSVEVALGSSYEQYF. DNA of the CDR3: TGCAGCGTTGAAGTAGCGTTGGGGAGCTCCTACGAGCAGTACTTC.

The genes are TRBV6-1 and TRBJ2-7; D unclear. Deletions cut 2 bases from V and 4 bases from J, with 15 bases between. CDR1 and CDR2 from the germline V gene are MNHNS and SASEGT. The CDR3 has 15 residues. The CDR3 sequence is CASSEYERNSYEQYF. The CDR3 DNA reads TGTGCCAGCAGTGAATATGAGAGGAACTCGTACGAGCAGTACTTC.

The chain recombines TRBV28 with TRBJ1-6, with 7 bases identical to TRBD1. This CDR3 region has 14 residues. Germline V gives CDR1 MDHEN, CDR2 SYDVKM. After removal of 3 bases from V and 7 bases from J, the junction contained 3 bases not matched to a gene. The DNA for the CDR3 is TGTGCCAGCAGTTTCAGGGACAGCAATTCACCCCTCCACTTT. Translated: CASSFRDSNSPLHF.

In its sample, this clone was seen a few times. The CDR3 bases are TGTGCCAGCAGTTCCCCGGACAGGGCAGACATTCAGTACTTC. Its translation is CASSSPDRADIQYF. The rearrangement links TRBV6-6 to TRBJ2-4; 8 positions match TRBD1. The CDR3 is 14 residues long. Germline trimming cut 4 bases from V and 8 bases from J; bases unmatched to any gene: 7. The germline gives CDR1 MNHNY, CDR2 SVGAGI (reference sequence).

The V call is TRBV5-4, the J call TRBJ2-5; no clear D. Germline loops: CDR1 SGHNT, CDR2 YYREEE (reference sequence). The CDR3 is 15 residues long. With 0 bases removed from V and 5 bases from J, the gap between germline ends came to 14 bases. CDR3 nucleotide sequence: TGTGCCAGCAGCTTGGCGGTAGCTGCTAAGGAGACCCAGTACTTC. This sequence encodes CASSLAVAAKETQYF.

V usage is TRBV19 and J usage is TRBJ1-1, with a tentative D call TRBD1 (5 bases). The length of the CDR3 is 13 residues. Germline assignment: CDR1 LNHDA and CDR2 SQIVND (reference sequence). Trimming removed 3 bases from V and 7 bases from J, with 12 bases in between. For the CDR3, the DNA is TGTGCCAGTAGTATCATCAGGGATATTGAAGCTTTCTTT. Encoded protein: CASSIIRDIEAFF.

The chain's CDR3 is CASSHGQGYSPLHF. As DNA, the CDR3 is TGCGCCAGCAGCCACGGACAGGGGTATTCACCCCTCCACTTT. The chain has TRBV4-3 and TRBJ1-6; 9 bases fit TRBD1. The CDR3 consists of 14 residues. V lost 3 bases and J lost 8; bases outside the gene matches: 2. CDR1 LGHNA and CDR2 YSLEER come from the germline V gene.

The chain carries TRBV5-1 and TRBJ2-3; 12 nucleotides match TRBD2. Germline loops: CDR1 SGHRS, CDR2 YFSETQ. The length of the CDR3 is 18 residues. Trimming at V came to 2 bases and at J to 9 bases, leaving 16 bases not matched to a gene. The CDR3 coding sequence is TGCGCCAGCAGCTTAACTAGCGGGGGGCCTCCCTCCATTGACACGCAGTATTTT. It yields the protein CASSLTSGGPPSIDTQYF.

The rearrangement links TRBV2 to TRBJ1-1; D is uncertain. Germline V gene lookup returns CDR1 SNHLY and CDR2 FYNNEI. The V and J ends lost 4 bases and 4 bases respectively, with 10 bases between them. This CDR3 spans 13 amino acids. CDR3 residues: CASSVQVSTEAFF. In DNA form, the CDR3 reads TGTGCCAGCAGTGTCCAGGTTTCCACTGAAGCTTTCTTT.

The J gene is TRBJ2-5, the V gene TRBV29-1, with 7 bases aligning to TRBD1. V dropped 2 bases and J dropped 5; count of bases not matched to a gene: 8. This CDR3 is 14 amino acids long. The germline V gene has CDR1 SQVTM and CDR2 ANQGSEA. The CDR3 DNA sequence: TGCAGCGTTGAATATTACAGGGGTTATGAGACCCAGTACTTC. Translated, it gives CSVEYYRGYETQYF.

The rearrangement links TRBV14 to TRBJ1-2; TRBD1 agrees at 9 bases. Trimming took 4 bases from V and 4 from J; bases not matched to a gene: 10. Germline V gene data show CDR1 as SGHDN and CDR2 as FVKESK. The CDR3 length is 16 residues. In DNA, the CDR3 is TGTGCCAGCAGCCTAACGACAGGGGGAAATCCCTATGGCTACACCTTC. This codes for CASSLTTGGNPYGYTF.

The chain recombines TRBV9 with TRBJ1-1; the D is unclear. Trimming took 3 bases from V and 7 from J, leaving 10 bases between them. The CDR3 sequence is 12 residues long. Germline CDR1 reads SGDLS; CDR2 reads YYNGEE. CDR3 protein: CASSGGPFEAFF. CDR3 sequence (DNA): TGTGCCAGCAGCGGAGGGCCTTTTGAAGCTTTCTTT.

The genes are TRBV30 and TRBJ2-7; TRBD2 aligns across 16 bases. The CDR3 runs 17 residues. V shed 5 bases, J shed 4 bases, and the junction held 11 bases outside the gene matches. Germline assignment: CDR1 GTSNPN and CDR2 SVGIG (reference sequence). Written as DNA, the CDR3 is TGTGCCTGGGGTTTACGCCGGGGACTAGCGGGAGGGTACGAGCAGTACTTC. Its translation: CAWGLRRGLAGGYEQYF.